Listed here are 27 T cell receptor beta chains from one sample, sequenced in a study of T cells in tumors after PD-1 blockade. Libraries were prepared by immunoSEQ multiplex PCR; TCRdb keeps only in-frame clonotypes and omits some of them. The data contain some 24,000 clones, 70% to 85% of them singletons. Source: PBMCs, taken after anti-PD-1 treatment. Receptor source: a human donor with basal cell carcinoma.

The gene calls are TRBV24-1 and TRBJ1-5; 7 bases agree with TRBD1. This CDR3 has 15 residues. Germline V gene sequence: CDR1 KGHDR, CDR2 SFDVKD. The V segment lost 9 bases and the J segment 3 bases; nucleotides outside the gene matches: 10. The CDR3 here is CATVHRGWDNQPQHF. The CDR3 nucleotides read TGTGCCACCGTCCACAGGGGCTGGGACAATCAGCCCCAGCATTTT.

CDR3 sequence reads: CAIGSSGAGANVLTF. The CDR3 coding sequence is TGTGCCATCGGCAGTTCGGGGGCTGGGGCCAACGTCCTGACTTTC. The chain joins TRBV10-3 to TRBJ2-6; possible D gene TRBD2, 6 bases. The CDR3 sequence is 15 residues long. Germline loops: CDR1 ENHRY, CDR2 SYGVKD. Trimming removed 8 bases from V and 2 bases from J, with 13 bases in between.

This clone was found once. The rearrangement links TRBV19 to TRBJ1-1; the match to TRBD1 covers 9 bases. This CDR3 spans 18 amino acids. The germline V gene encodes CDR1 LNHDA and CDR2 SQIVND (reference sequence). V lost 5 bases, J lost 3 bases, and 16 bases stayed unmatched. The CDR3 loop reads CASSPRGGVTGGDTEAFF. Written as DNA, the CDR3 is TGTGCCAGTAGTCCCAGAGGAGGGGTCACAGGGGGCGACACTGAAGCTTTCTTT.

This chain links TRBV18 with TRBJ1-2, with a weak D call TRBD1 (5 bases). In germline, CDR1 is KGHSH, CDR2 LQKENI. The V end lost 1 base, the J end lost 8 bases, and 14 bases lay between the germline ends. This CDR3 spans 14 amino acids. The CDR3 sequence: CASSPLRDSGGYTF. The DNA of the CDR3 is TGTGCCAGCTCACCACTCAGGGACTCGGGGGGCTACACCTTC.

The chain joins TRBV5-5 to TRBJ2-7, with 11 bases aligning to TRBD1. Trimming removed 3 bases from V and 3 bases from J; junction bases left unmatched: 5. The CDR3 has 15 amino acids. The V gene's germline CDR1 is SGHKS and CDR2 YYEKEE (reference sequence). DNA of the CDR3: TGTGCCAGCAGCTCGGACAGGGGGCCCCACTACGAGCAGTACTTC. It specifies CASSSDRGPHYEQYF.

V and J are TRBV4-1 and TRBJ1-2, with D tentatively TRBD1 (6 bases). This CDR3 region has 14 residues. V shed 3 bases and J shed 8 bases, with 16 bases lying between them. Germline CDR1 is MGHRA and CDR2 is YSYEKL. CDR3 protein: CASSQENRVGGYTF. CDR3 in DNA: TGCGCCAGCAGCCAGGAGAACAGGGTAGGCGGCTACACCTTC.

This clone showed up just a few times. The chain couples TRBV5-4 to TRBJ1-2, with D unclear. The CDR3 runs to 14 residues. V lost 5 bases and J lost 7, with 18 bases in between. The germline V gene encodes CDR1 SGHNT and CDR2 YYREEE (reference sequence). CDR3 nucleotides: TGTGCCAGCAGGATGAATAGGCCTGAGGGTGGCTACACCTTC. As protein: CASRMNRPEGGYTF.

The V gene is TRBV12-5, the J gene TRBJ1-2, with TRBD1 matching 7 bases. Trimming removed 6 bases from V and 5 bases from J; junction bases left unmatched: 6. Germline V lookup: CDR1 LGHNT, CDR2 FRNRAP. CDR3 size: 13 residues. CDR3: CASGRGFRYGYTF. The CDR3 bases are TGTGCTAGTGGCAGGGGGTTTCGGTATGGCTACACCTTC.

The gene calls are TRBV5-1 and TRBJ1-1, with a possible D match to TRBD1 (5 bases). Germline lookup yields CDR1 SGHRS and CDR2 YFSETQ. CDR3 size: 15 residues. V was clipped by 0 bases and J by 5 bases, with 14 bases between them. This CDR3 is CASSLDGNRGTEAFF. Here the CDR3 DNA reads TGCGCCAGCAGCTTGGATGGAAACCGGGGGACTGAAGCTTTCTTT.

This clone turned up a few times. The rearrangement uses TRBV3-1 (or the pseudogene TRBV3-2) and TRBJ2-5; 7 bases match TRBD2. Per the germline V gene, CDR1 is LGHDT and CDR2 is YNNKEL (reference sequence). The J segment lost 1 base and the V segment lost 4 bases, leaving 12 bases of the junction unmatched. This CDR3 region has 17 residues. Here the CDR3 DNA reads TGTGCCAGCAGCCCCTCAACGACTAGCAGCATCCAAGAGACCCAGTACTTC. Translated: CASSPSTTSSIQETQYF.

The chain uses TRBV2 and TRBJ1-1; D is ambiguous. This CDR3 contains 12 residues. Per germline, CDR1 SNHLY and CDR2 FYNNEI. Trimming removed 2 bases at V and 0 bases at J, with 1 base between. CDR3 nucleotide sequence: TGTGCCAGCAGTGAAATGAACACTGAAGCTTTCTTT. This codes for CASSEMNTEAFF.

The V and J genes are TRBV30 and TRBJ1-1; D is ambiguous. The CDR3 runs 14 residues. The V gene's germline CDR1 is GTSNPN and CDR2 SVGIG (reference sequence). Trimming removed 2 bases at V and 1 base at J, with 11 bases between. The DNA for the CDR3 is TGTGCCTGGAGTTTCCGACACGCGAACACTGAAGCTTTCTTT. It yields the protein CAWSFRHANTEAFF.

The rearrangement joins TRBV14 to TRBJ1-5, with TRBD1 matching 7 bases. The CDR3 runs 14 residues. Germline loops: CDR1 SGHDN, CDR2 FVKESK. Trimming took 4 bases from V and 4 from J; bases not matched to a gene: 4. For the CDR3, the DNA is TGTGCCAGCAGCCCAGTGGGACAGAATCAGCCCCAGCATTTT. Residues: CASSPVGQNQPQHF.

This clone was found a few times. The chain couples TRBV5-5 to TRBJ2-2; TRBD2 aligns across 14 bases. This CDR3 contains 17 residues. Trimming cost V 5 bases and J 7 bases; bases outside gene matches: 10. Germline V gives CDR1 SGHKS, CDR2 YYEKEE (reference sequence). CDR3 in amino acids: CASRPGLAGAASGELFF. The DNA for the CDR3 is TGTGCCAGCAGACCGGGACTAGCGGGGGCAGCGAGCGGGGAGCTGTTTTTT. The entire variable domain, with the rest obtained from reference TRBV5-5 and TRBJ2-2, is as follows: DAGVTQSPTHLIKTRGQQVTLRCSPISGHKSVSWYQQVLGQGPQFIFQYYEKEERGRGNFPDRFSARQFPNYSSELNVNALLLGDSALYLCASRPGLAGAASGELFFGEGSRLTVL.

Here the CDR3 reads CASSQVLAGGPNTQYF. In DNA form, the CDR3 reads TGTGCCAGCAGCCAAGTATTAGCGGGGGGGCCAAATACGCAGTATTTT. This chain uses TRBV3-1 (or the pseudogene TRBV3-2) with TRBJ2-3; 11 positions agree with TRBD2. Germline lookup yields CDR1 LGHDT and CDR2 YNNKEL (reference sequence). CDR3 length equals 16 residues. V lost 1 base to trimming and J lost 7 bases; unmatched junction nucleotides: 7.

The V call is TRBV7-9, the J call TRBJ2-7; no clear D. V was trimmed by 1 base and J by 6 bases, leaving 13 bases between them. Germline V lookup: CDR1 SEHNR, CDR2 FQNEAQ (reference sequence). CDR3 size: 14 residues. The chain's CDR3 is CASSLGPLVGEQYF. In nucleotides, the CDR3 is TGTGCCAGCAGCTTAGGACCCTTAGTGGGCGAGCAGTACTTC.

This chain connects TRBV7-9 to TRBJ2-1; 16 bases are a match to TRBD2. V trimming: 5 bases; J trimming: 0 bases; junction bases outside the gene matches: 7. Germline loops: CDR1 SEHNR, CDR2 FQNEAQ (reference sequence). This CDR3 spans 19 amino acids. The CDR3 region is CASSGEGLAGGSSYNEQFF. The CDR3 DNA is TGTGCCAGCAGCGGTGAGGGACTAGCGGGGGGGAGCTCCTACAATGAGCAGTTCTTC. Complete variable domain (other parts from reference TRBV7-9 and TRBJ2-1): DTGVSQNPRHKITKRGQNVTFRCDPISEHNRLYWYRQTLGQGPEFLTYFQNEAQLEKSRLLSDRFSAERPKGSFSTLEIQRTEQGDSAMYLCASSGEGLAGGSSYNEQFFGPGTRLTVL.

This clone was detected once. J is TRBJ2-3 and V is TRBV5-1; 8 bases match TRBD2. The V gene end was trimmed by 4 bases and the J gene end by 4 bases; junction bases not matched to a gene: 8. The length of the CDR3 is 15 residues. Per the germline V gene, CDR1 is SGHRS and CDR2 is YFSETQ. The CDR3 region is CASSPGLAVPDTQYF. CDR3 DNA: TGCGCCAGCAGCCCCGGACTAGCCGTACCAGATACGCAGTATTTT.

The CDR3 nucleotides read TGTGCCAGCAGTCCGGAGAGATCAAACTACGAGCAGTACTTC. As protein: CASSPERSNYEQYF. This chain uses TRBV6-5 with TRBJ2-7, with unresolved D. V dropped 5 bases and J dropped 3 bases, with 14 bases sitting between them. This CDR3 has 14 residues. The germline gives CDR1 MNHEY, CDR2 SVGAGI.

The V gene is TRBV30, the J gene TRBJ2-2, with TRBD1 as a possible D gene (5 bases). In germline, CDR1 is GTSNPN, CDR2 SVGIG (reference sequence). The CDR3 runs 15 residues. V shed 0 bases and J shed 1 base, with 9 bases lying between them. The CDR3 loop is CAWSVRDLNTGELFF. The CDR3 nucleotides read TGTGCCTGGAGTGTCAGGGATCTGAACACCGGGGAGCTGTTTTTT.

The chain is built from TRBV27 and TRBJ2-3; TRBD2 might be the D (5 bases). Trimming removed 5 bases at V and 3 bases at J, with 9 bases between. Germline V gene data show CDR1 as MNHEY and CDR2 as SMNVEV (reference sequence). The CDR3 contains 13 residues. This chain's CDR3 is CASSRSGTDTQYF. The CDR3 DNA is TGTGCCAGCAGTCGGTCGGGAACAGATACGCAGTATTTT.

The CDR3 here is CASSPFLEETGETQYF. For the CDR3, the DNA is TGTGCCAGCTCACCATTCTTGGAGGAAACCGGGGAGACCCAGTACTTC. The chain recombines TRBV18 with TRBJ2-5; D may be TRBD2 (5 bases). Germline lookup yields CDR1 KGHSH and CDR2 LQKENI. Trimming left V 2 bases short and J 5 bases short, with 18 bases between. The CDR3 sequence is 16 residues long.

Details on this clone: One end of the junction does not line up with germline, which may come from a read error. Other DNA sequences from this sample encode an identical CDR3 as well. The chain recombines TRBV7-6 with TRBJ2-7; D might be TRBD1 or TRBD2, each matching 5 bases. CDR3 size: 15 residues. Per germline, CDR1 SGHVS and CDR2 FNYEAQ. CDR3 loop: CASSLAPGNSYEQYF. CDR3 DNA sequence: TGTGCCAGCAGCCTAGCTCCAGGGAATTCCTACGAGCAGTACTTC.

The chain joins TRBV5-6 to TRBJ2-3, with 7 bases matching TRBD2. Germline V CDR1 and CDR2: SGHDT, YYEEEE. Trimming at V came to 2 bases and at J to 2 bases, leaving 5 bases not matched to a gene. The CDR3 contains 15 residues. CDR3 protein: CASSFGAGDTDTQYF. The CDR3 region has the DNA TGTGCCAGCAGCTTTGGTGCGGGGGACACAGATACGCAGTATTTT.

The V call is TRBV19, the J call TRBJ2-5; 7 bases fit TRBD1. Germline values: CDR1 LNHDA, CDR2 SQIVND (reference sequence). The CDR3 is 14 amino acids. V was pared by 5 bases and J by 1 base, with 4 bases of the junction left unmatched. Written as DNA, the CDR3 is TGTGCCAGTAGTCGGGACAGCCGCCAAGAGACCCAGTACTTC. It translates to CASSRDSRQETQYF.

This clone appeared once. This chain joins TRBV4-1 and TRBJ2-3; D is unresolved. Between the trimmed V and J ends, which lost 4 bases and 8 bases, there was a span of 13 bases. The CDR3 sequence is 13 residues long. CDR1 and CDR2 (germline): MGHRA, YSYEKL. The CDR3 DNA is TGCGCCAGCAGCCCTGTAGGTCTTGGTACGCAGTATTTT. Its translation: CASSPVGLGTQYF.

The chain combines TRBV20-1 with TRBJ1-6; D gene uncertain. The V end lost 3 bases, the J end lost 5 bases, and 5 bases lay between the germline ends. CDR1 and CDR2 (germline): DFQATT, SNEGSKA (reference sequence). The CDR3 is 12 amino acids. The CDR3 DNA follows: TGCAGTGCTAGTGGGAATAATTCACCCCTCCACTTT. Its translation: CSASGNNSPLHF.